Described below is a single T cell receptor beta chain sequence and its context. This entry belongs to a study of blood T cell repertoires in COVID-19. The assay was immunoSEQ multiplex PCR, and TCRdb's table has in-frame clones only and misses some. The data show approximately 290,000 clones, with about nine tenths seen just once and 1% to 1.3% held by the top ten. Ages ranged from 18 to 89 years, with residence in more than 20 US areas. Participants reported their clinical history, and cohort assignment relied on those reports. Recovered participants had two consecutive negative NP/OP PCR tests, healthcare professional clearance, or symptom resolution. What was sequenced was PBMCs or T cells enriched from blood (not recorded which). The origin of this receptor is a woman aged 30 to 39 who had recovered from COVID-19.

The CDR3 region has the DNA TGTGCCAGCAGCTCCCAGGGAAACGAGCAGTACTTC. This codes for CASSSQGNEQYF. The gene calls are TRBV27 and TRBJ2-7; tentatively, D is TRBD1 (5 bases). CDR3 length: 12 amino acids. V was trimmed by 6 bases and J by 5 bases, leaving 11 bases between them. CDR1 is MNHEY and CDR2 is SMNVEV in the germline V gene (reference sequence).